This entry is about one T cell receptor beta chain. Its matching antigen is unknown. This CDR3 comprises 16 residues. Germline values: CDR1 SGHNT, CDR2 YYREEE (reference sequence). With 5 bases removed from V and 0 bases from J, the gap between germline ends came to 12 bases. Primers: 60 Vbeta forward and 13 Jbeta reverse. Generated by immunoSEQ multiplex PCR, the TCRdb table keeps only in-frame clones and is missing some. The table records 120,000 or so clones, more than 65% of them present only once. The sample originates from a study of cytomegalovirus exposure and HLA in healthy donors. The overall study: Roughly 85 million unique TCRs from HLA-typed donors made up an early data release.

Broader study findings: Reported performance of the classifier showed diagnosis of cytomegalovirus status with high specificity and sensitivity. In an earlier analysis, about 87% or about 30%: the productive usage of most TCR beta V segments. Accurate prediction of most subjects' HLA-A and HLA-B alleles from TCR beta sequences was reported.

The sequenced sample consisted of PBMCs. The chain has TRBV5-4 and TRBJ2-6; perhaps TRBD1 as D (5 bases). This clonotype originated in a man younger than 30 in good health and CMV-seropositive. CDR3 in DNA: TGTGCCAGCAGACCTGGACAACTCTCTGGGGCCAACGTCCTGACTTTC. As protein: CASRPGQLSGANVLTF.